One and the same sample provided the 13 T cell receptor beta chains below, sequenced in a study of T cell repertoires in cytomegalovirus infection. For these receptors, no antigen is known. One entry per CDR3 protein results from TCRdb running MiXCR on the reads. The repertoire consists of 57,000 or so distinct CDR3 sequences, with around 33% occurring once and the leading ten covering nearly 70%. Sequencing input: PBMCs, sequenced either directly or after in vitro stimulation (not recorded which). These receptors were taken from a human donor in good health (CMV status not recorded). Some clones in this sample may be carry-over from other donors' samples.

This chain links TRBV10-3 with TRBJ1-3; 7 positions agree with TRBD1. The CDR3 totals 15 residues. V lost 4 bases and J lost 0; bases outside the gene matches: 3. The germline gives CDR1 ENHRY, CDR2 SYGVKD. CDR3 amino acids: CAISGDRVSGNTIYF. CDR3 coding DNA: TGTGCCATCAGTGGGGACAGAGTCTCTGGAAACACCATATATTTT.

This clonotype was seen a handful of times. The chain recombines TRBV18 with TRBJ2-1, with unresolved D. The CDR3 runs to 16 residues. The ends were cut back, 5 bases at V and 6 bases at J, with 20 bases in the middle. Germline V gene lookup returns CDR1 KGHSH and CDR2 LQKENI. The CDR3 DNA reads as TGTGCCAGCTCATCTCGATACAGCCCGACCCTCAATGAGCAGTTCTTC. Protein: CASSSRYSPTLNEQFF. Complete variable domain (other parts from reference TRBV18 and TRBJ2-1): NAGVMQNPRHLVRRRGQEARLRCSPMKGHSHVYWYRQLPEEGLKFMVYLQKENIIDESGMPKERFSAEFPKEGPSILRIQQVVRGDSAAYFCASSSRYSPTLNEQFFGPGTRLTVL.

DNA of the CDR3: TGTGCCAGCAGCCGTTCGGGTGTACGTCAGCCCCAGCATTTT. Protein sequence: CASSRSGVRQPQHF. The chain has TRBV6-2 or TRBV6-3 and TRBJ1-5; D is ambiguous. The CDR3 extends over 14 amino acids. V was cut by 6 bases and J by 6 bases, with 15 bases left in between. Germline assignment: CDR1 MNHEY and CDR2 SVGEGT.

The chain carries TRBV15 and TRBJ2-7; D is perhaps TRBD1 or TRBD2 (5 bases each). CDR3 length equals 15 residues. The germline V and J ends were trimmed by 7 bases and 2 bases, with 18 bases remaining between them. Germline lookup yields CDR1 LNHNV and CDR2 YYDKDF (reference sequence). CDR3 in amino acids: CATNNQRDQTYEQYF. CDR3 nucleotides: TGTGCCACCAACAATCAGAGGGACCAAACCTACGAGCAGTACTTC.

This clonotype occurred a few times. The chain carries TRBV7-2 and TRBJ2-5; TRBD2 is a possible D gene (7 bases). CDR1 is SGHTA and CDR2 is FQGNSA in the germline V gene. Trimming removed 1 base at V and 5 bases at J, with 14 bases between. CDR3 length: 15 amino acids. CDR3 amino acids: CASSLVGGGPETQYF. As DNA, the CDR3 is TGTGCCAGCAGCTTAGTGGGGGGGGGGCCGGAGACCCAGTACTTC.

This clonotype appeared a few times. CDR3 DNA: TGTGCCAGCAGCTTAGGGGGACAGGGGGGAGAGACCCAGTACTTC. Protein: CASSLGGQGGETQYF. The J gene is TRBJ2-5, the V gene TRBV7-2; 11 bases fit TRBD1. Germline V gene data show CDR1 as SGHTA and CDR2 as FQGNSA. The CDR3 is made up of 15 amino acids. With 1 base clipped from V and 4 bases from J, the junction kept 2 bases outside the gene matches.

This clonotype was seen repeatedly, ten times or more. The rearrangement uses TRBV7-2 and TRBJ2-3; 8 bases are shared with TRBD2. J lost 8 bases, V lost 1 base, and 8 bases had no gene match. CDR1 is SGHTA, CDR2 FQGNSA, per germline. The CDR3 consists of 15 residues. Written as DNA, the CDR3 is TGTGCCAGCAGCTTAGAACGGGGGCGGGAGGCTACGCAGTATTTT. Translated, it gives CASSLERGREATQYF.

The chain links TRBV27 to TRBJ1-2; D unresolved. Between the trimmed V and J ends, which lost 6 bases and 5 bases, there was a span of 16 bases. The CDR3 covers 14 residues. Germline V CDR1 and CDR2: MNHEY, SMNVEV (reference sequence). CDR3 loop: CASSRSRRTYGYTF. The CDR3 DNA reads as TGTGCCAGCAGCCGTAGTCGACGAACATATGGCTACACCTTC.

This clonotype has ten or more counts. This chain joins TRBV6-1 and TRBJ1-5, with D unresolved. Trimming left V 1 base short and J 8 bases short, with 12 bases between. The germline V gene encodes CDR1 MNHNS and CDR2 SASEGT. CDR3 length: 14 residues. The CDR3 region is CASSEGLRRKPQHF. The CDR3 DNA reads TGTGCCAGCAGTGAAGGTTTGAGGAGGAAGCCCCAGCATTTT.

The CDR3 reads CASTSKGGPTDTQYF. In DNA, the CDR3 is TGTGCCAGCACCAGCAAGGGGGGACCCACAGATACGCAGTATTTT. V gene TRBV11-2 combines with J gene TRBJ2-3; D is tentatively TRBD1 or TRBD2 (6 bases each). The CDR3 consists of 15 residues. V lost 7 bases to trimming and J lost 2 bases, with 16 bases between them. The germline gives CDR1 SGHAT, CDR2 FQNNGV.

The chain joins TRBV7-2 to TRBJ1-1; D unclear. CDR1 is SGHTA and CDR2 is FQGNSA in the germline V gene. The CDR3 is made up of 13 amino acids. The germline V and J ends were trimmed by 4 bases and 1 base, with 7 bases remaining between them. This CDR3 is CASSSFTNTEAFF. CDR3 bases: TGTGCCAGCAGCTCCTTCACGAACACTGAAGCTTTCTTT.

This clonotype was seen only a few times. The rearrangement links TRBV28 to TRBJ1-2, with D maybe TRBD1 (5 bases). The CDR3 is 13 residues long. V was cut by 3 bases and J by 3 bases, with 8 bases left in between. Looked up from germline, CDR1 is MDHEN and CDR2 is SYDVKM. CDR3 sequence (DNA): TGTGCCAGCAGTTTGTCCAGGGACTATGGCTACACCTTC. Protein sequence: CASSLSRDYGYTF.

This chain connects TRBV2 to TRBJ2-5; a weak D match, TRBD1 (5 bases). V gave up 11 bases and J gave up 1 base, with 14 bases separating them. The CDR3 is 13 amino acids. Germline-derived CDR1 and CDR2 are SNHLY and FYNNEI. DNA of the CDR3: TGTGCCGGTAATAGGGGCATCCAAGAGACCCAGTACTTC. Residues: CAGNRGIQETQYF.